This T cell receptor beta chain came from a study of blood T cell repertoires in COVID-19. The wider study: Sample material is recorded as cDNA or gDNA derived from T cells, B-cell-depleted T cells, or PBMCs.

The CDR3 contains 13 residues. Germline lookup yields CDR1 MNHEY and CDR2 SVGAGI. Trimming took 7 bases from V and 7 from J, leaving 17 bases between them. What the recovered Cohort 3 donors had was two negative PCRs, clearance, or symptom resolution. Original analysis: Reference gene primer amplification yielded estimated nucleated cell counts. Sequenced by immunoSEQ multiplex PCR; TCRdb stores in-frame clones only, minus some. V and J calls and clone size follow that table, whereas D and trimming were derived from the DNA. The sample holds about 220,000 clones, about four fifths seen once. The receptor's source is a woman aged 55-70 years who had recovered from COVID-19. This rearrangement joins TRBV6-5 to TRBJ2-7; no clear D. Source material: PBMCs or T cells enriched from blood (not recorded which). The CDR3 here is CASKLSSAREQYF. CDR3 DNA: TGTGCCAGCAAGTTGAGCAGCGCACGAGAGCAGTACTTC.